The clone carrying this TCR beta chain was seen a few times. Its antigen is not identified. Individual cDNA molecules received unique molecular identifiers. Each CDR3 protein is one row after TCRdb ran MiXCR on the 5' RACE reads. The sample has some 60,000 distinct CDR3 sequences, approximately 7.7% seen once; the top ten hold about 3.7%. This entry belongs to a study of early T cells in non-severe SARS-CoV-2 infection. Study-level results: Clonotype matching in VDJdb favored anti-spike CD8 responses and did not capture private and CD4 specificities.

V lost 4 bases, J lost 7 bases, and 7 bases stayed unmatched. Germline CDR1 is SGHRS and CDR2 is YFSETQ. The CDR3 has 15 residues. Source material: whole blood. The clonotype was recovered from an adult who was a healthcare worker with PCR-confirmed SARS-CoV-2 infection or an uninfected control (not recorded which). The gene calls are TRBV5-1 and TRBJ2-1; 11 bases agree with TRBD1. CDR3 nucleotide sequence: TGCGCCAGCAGCCCCGGGACAGGGGGAGTAAATGAGCAGTTCTTC. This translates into CASSPGTGGVNEQFF.